The rows below give T cell receptor beta chains drawn from one sample of a study of control samples from healthy donors and cancer patients. Produced via immunoSEQ multiplex PCR; TCRdb's table is partial and in-frame only. In the table there are some 150,000 clones, more than 85% of which are singletons. The sequenced material came from blood. These receptors originate from a man between 25 and 39 years old in good health. Both conserved end residues are part of each CDR3. D genes are given only for firm matches. Only some rows state a clone size, as once, few, many or a class for expanded clones.

.	.	TRBV5-5	TRBJ1-1	TGTGCCAGCAGCTTATCGTTGGGGAACACTGAAGCTTTCTTT	CASSLSLGNTEAFF
TRBD1	.	TRBV2	TRBJ1-3	TGTGCCAGCAGGGAGGGGGACAGGGCCTTTAACTCTGGAAACACCATATATTTT	CASREGDRAFNSGNTIYF
.	.	TRBV6-1	TRBJ1-2	TGTGCCAGCAGTGAAATGAGGTTGGGTTCCTATGGCTACACCTTC	CASSEMRLGSYGYTF
.	.	TRBV7-9	TRBJ2-2	TGTGCCAGCAGCTCGACAGGGGAGGGGACCGGGGAGCTGTTTTTT	CASSSTGEGTGELFF
.	.	TRBV30	TRBJ1-2	TGTGCCTGGAGTGTCGGCGGACATGGGGCGGGTGGCTACACCTTC	CAWSVGGHGAGGYTF
.	.	TRBV18	TRBJ2-1	TGTGCCAGCTCACCACCTAATTACTATGAGCAGTTCTTC	CASSPPNYYEQFF
.	.	TRBV5-8	TRBJ2-6	TGTGCCAGCAGCTCTGGGGCCAACGTCCTGACTTTC	CASSSGANVLTF
.	.	TRBV19	TRBJ1-2	TGTGCCACCCAGGGAGCTAACTATGGCTACACCTTC	CATQGANYGYTF
TRBD1	.	TRBV6-5	TRBJ1-1	TGTGCCAGCTTTCCCATCTACAGGGGAATGGAGGCTTTCTTT	CASFPIYRGMEAFF
.	.	TRBV25-1	TRBJ2-7	TGTGCCAGCAGTGCGTGGGGAAACAGGGATTCCTACGAGCAGTACTTC	CASSAWGNRDSYEQYF
.	.	TRBV9	TRBJ1-5	TGTGCCAGCAGCGTAGAGGATAGCAATCAGCCCCAGCATTTT	CASSVEDSNQPQHF
.	.	TRBV25-1	TRBJ2-7	TGTGCCAGCGGGGGGGACAGCCCCTCACGCGAGCAGTACTTC	CASGGDSPSREQYF
.	.	TRBV3-1/TRBV3-2	TRBJ1-6	TGTGCCAGCAGCCAAGAATCCAGAGGCATCTCCTATAATTCACCCCTCCACTTT	CASSQESRGISYNSPLHF
.	few	TRBV6-2/TRBV6-3	TRBJ1-5	TGTGCCAGCAGTTACGATGTGAGGGATCAGCCCCAGCATTTT	CASSYDVRDQPQHF
.	.	TRBV9	TRBJ1-6	TGTGCCAGCAGCGGCCAGGACAGCTCACTCTCACCCCTCCACTTT	CASSGQDSSLSPLHF
TRBD1	.	TRBV4-1	TRBJ2-3	TGCGCCAGCAGCCCTGGGACAGGGGTGACAGATACGCAGTATTTT	CASSPGTGVTDTQYF
.	.	TRBV7-6	TRBJ2-3	TGTGCCAGCAGCTTCCTAGCGTGGCGGGGTACCGGTACGCAGTATTTT	CASSFLAWRGTGTQYF
.	.	TRBV3-1/TRBV3-2	TRBJ1-3	TGTGCCAGCAGCGAAAGGACGGGGAGCTCTGGAAACACCATATATTTT	CASSERTGSSGNTIYF
TRBD1	.	TRBV28	TRBJ1-2	TGTGCCAGCAGTTTACCGACAGGGGGCACAAACTATGGCTACACCTTC	CASSLPTGGTNYGYTF
.	.	TRBV6-5	TRBJ1-1	TGTGCCAGCAGTTACTCCACAAGCGGGGGAACGAGAGCTTTCTTT	CASSYSTSGGTRAFF
TRBD2	once	TRBV5-4	TRBJ2-1	TGTGCCAGCAGCTTGGATGGCGGGGGGGTCCATGAGCAGTTCTTC	CASSLDGGGVHEQFF
TRBD1	.	TRBV27	TRBJ1-1	TGTGCCAGCGCATCAGGGGGCGAGGCCACTGAAGCTTTCTTT	CASASGGEATEAFF
TRBD1	.	TRBV15	TRBJ2-3	TGTGCCACCAGAGACATTCGGACAGGGGCCACACTCACAGATACGCAGTATTTT	CATRDIRTGATLTDTQYF
TRBD2	.	TRBV3-1/TRBV3-2	TRBJ2-3	TGTGCCAGCAGTCAACTAGCGGTAAGCACAGATACGCAGTATTTT	CASSQLAVSTDTQYF
.	.	TRBV5-6	TRBJ1-1	TGTGCCAGCAGCCTGGCTCGGTTCACTGAAGCTTTCTTT	CASSLARFTEAFF
.	.	TRBV27	TRBJ2-3	TGTGCCAGCAGTTTATTAGGGGGTCAAGATACGCAGTATTTT	CASSLLGGQDTQYF